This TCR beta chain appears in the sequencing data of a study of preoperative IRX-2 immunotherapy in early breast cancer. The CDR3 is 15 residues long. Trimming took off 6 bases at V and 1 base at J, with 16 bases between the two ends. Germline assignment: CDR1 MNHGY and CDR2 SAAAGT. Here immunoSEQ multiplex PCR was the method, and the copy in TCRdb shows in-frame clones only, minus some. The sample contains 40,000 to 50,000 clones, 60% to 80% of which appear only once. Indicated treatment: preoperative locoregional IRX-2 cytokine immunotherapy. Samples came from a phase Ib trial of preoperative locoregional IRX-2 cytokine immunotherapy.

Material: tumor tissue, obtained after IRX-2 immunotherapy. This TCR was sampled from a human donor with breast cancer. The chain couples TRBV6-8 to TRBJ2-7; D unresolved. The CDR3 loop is CASRQEVVGSYEQYF. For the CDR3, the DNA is TGTGCCAGCAGGCAAGAGGTGGTTGGGTCCTACGAGCAGTACTTC.